The entry that follows covers one T cell receptor beta chain sequence. The data derive from a study of blood T cell repertoires in COVID-19. About the research overall: Both acute and convalescent COVID-19 samples were obtained from the United States, Italy and Spain. Nucleic acid was either cDNA or gDNA, and it came from T cells, B-cell-depleted T cells, or PBMCs.

Original handling: Reference gene primer amplification gave nucleated cell count estimates. Using immunoSEQ multiplex PCR, the repertoire was profiled, and TCRdb retains in-frame clones only, with some absent. Clone size and V and J calls were adopted from that table, with D and trimming inferred from the DNA. The table shows 300,000 to 400,000 clones, with 83% occurring only once. The source material was peripheral blood. The receptor's source is a man aged 25-45 years with active or convalescent COVID-19.

The CDR3 DNA follows: TGTGCCACCATCAAGGACAGGGGAGGCAATGAGCAGTTCTTC. Protein product: CATIKDRGGNEQFF. The rearrangement joins TRBV24-1 to TRBJ2-1, with 9 bases aligning to TRBD1. Looked up from germline, CDR1 is KGHDR and CDR2 is SFDVKD. V shed 8 bases, J shed 6 bases, and the junction held 7 bases outside the gene matches. CDR3 size: 14 residues.